This T cell receptor beta chain was sequenced for a study of T cell responses to AZD1222 COVID-19 vaccine. Findings and limits, study-wide: Spike-specific TCR breadth and depth went up after people got two AZD1222 doses. In the spike-specific TCR repertoire, nearly half reportedly target unmutated variant regions. At baseline, just a handful of AZD1222 recipients tested seropositive.

Second-dose groups at about 4 or about 12 weeks were pooled. Clones were read by immunoSEQ multiplex PCR, and TCRdb kept only the in-frame ones, dropping some. This sample has roughly 140,000 clones, with more than 90% found just once. Note on this clone: Its antigen is unknown.

V dropped 1 base and J dropped 14 bases, with 12 bases sitting between them. The CDR3 totals 12 residues. Per the germline V gene, CDR1 is SGHDN and CDR2 is FVKESK. V gene TRBV14 combines with J gene TRBJ2-1; the D call may be TRBD1 or TRBD2 (5 bases each). The receptor was derived from an adult who received the AZD1222 COVID-19 vaccine. Sequencing was performed on peripheral blood, taken 28 days after the second AZD1222 dose. CDR3 residues: CASSQGGTPEFF. CDR3 sequence (DNA): TGTGCCAGCAGCCAAGGGGGGACCCCGGAGTTCTTC.